This is a list of T cell receptor beta chains from one sample in a study of blood T cell repertoires in COVID-19. Clones were sequenced by immunoSEQ multiplex PCR, and TCRdb holds only the in-frame ones, with some missing. In the table there are around 30,000 clones, roughly nine tenths of which are singletons. The sequenced sample consisted of peripheral blood. The receptors shown here come from a woman in her thirties or forties with active or convalescent COVID-19. CDR3s leave out the opening cysteine and the closing phenylalanine or tryptophan. Part of the rows lack a size; the others show once, few, many or a class for expanded clones.

j_gene,abundance,v_gene,CDR3aa
TRBJ1-1,.,TRBV4-1,ASSQAQGMNTEAF
TRBJ1-4,.,TRBV29-1,SVVVPGTNEKLF
TRBJ1-1,.,TRBV6-6,ASEHRDTEAF
TRBJ1-5,once,TRBV5-5,ASSLSPGGAPNQPQH
TRBJ2-1,.,TRBV11-2,ASSLGSSYNEQF
TRBJ2-5,.,TRBV30,AWRAGVKETQY
TRBJ2-5,.,TRBV18,ASSAAGTARETQY
TRBJ2-7,.,TRBV5-1,ASRGQGAYEQY
TRBJ2-7,.,TRBV14,ASSQGSRDGTYEQY
TRBJ2-3,.,TRBV10-1,ASRPGVAGFTDTQY
TRBJ1-4,.,TRBV7-2,ASSVMAGTNEKLF
TRBJ2-1,.,TRBV20-1,SASAAGGSNEQF
TRBJ1-2,few,TRBV19,ASSIGRNNYGYT
TRBJ2-1,.,TRBV7-2,ASSRRAINPLNSYNEQF